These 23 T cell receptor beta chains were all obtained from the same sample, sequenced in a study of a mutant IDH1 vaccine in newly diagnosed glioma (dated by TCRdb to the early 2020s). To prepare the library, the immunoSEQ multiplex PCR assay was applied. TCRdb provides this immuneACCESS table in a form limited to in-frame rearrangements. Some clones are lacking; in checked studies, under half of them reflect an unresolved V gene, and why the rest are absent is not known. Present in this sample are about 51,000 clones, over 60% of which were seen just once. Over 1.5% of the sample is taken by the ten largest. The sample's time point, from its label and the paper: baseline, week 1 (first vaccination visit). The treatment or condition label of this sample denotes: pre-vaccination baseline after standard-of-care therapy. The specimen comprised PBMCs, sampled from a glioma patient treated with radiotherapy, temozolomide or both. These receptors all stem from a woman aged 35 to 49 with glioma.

The CDR3 protein is CASSLEAFTEAFF. Here the CDR3 DNA reads TGCGCCAGCAGCTTGGAGGCTTTCACTGAAGCTTTCTTT. The chain has TRBV5-1 and TRBJ1-1, with D unclear. Germline assignment: CDR1 SGHRS and CDR2 YFSETQ. The CDR3 loop spans 13 amino acids. V was pared by 0 bases and J by 4 bases, with 7 bases between.

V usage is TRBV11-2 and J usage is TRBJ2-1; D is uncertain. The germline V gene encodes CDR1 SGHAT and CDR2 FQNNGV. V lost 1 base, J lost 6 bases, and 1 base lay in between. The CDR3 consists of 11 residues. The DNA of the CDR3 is TGTGCCAGCAGCTTAGGCAATGAGCAGTTCTTC. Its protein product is CASSLGNEQFF.

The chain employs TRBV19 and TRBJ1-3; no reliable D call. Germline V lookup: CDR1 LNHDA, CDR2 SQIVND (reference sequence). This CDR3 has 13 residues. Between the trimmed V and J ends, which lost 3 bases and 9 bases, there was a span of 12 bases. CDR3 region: CASSILLAGTIYF. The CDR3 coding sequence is TGTGCCAGTAGTATCTTGTTAGCCGGCACCATATATTTT.

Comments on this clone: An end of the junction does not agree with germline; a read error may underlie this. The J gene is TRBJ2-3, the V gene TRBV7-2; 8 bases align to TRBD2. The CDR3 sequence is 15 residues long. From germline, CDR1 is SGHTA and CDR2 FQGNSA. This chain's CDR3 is CASSLAGLHTDTQYF. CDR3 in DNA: TGTGCCAGCAGCCTAGCGGGTCTACACACAGATACGCAGTATTTT.

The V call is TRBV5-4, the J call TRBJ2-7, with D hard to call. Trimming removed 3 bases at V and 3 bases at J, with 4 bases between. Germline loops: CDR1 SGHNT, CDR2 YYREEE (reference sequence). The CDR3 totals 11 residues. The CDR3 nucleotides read TGTGCCAGCAGCTCCAACTACGAGCAGTACTTC. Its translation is CASSSNYEQYF.

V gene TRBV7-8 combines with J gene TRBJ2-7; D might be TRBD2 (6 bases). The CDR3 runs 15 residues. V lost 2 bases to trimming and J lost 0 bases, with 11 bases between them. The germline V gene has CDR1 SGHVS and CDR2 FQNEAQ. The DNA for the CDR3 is TGTGCCAGCAGCTTACAGGGCGGGGCCTCCTACGAGCAGTACTTC. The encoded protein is CASSLQGGASYEQYF.

In nucleotides, the CDR3 is TGTGCCGGTACATTAGGGGCCAATCAGCCCCAGCATTTT. This sequence encodes CAGTLGANQPQHF. The chain links TRBV6-6 to TRBJ1-5; D might be TRBD1 (5 bases). The CDR3 is made up of 13 amino acids. Germline V CDR1 and CDR2: MNHNY, SVGAGI (reference sequence). Between the trimmed V and J ends, which lost 11 bases and 3 bases, there was a span of 14 bases.

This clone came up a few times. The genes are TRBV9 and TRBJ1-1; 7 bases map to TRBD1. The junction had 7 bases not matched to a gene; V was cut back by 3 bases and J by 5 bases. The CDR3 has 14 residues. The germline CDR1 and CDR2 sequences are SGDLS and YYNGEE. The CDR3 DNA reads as TGTGCCAGCAGCGGACAGGGAAAAGGTACTGAAGCTTTCTTT. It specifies CASSGQGKGTEAFF. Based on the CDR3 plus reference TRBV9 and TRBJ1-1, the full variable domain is DSGVTQTPKHLITATGQRVTLRCSPRSGDLSVYWYQQSLDQGLQFLIQYYNGEERAKGNILERFSAQQFPDLHSELNLSSLELGDSALYFCASSGQGKGTEAFFGQGTRLTVV.

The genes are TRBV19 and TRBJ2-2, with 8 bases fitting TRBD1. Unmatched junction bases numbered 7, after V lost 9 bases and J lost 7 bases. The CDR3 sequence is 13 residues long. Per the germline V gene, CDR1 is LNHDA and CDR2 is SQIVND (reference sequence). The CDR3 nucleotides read TGTGCCAGCTCGCAGGGGGCGAACGGGGAGCTGTTTTTT. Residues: CASSQGANGELFF.

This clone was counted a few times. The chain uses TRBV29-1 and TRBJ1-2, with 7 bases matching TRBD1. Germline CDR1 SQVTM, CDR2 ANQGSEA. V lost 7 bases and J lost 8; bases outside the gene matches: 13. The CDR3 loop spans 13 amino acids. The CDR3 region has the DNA TGCAGCGCCTGGGACAGATCCAGGGAGGGCTACACCTTC. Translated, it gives CSAWDRSREGYTF.

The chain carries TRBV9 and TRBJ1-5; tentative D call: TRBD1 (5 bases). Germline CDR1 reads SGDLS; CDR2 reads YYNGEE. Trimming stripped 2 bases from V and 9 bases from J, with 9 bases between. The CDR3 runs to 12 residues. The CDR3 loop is CASSVPGGPQHF. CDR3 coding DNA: TGTGCCAGCAGCGTGCCCGGGGGGCCCCAGCATTTT.

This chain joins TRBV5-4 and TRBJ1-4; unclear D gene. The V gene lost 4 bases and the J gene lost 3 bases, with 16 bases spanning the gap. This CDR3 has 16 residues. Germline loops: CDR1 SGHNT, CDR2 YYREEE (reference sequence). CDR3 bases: TGTGCCAGCAGCATGGACGGGGTGGGATCTAATGAAAAACTGTTTTTT. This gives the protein CASSMDGVGSNEKLFF.

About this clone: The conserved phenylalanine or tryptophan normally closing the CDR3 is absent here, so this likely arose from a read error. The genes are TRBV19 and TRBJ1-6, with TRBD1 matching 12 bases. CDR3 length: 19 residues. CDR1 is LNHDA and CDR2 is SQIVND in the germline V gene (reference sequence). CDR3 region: CAGRPGTGGAGGRSSPLHS. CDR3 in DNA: TGTGCCGGTAGGCCTGGGACAGGGGGCGCTGGGGGGAGAAGTTCACCCCTCCACTCT.

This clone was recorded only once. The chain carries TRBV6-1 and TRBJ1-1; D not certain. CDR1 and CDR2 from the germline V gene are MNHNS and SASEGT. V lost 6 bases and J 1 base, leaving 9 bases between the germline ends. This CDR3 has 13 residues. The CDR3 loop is CASRKVQNTEAFF. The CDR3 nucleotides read TGTGCCAGCAGAAAAGTCCAGAACACTGAAGCTTTCTTT.

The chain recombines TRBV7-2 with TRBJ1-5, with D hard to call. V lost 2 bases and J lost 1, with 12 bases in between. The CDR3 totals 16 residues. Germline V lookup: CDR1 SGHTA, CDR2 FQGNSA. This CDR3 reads CASSLSVGPSNQPQHF. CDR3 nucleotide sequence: TGTGCCAGCAGCTTAAGCGTCGGGCCAAGCAATCAGCCCCAGCATTTT.

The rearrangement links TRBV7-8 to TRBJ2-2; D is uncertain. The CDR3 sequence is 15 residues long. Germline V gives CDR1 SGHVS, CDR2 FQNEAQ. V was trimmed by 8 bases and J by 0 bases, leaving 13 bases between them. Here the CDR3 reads CASRLFGTNTGELFF. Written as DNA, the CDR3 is TGTGCCAGCCGTCTCTTTGGTACGAACACCGGGGAGCTGTTTTTT.

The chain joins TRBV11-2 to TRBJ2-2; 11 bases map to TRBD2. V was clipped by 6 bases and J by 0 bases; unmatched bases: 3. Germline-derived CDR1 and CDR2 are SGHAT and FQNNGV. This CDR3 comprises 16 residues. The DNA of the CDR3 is TGTGCCAGCAGAATAGCGGGGGGGGCGAACACCGGGGAGCTGTTTTTT. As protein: CASRIAGGANTGELFF.

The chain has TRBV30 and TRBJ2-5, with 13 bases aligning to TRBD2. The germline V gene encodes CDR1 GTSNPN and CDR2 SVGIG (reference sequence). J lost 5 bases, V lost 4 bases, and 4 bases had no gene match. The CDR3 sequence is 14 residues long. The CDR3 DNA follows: TGTGCCTGGACCGGGACTAGCGGGGTGGAGACCCAGTACTTC. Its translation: CAWTGTSGVETQYF.

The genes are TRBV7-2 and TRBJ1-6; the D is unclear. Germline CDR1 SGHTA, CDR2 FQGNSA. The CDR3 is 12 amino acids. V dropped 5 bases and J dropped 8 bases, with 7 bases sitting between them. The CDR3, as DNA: TGTGCCAGCAGCCCGACCGATTCACCCCTCCACTTT. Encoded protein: CASSPTDSPLHF.

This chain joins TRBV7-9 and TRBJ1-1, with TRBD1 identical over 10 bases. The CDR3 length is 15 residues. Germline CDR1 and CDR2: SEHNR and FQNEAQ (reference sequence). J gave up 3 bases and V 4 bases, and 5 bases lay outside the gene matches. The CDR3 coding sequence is TGTGCCAGCAGCTCCTCCGGGACAGGGGACACTGAAGCTTTCTTT. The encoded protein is CASSSSGTGDTEAFF.

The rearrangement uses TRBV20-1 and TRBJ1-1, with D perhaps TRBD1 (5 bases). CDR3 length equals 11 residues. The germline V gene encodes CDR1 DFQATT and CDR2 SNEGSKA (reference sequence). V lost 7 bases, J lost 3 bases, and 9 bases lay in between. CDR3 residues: CSVPTDTEAFF. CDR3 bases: TGCAGTGTTCCGACAGACACTGAAGCTTTCTTT.

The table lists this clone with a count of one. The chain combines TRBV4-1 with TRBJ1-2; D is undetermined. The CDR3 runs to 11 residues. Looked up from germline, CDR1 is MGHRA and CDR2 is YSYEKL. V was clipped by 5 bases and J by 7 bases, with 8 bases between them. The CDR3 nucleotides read TGCGCCAGCAGCGAGCGTGGTGGCTACACCTTC. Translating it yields CASSERGGYTF.

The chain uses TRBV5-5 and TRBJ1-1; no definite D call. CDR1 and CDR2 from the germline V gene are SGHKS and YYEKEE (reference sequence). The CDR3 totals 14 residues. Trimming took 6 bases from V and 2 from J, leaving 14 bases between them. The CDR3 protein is CASILGGKNTEAFF. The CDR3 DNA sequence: TGTGCCAGCATCCTTGGAGGGAAAAACACTGAAGCTTTCTTT.